The present T cell receptor (beta chain) was sequenced within a study of blood T cell repertoires in COVID-19. Study overall: Donors in the United States, Italy and Spain gave samples during acute or convalescent COVID-19.

TCRdb's table, derived via immunoSEQ multiplex PCR, lists solely in-frame clones and lacks some. The table includes about 80,000 clones, approximately 80% detected once. This CDR3 has 14 amino acids. CDR1 is SGHRS and CDR2 is YFSETQ in the germline V gene. V dropped 4 bases and J dropped 4; count of bases not matched to a gene: 7. The rearrangement joins TRBV5-1 to TRBJ2-5; 7 nucleotides agree with TRBD2. Sequencing used peripheral blood. The clonotype was recovered from a human donor in a cohort sampled during active COVID-19. The CDR3 nucleotides read TGCGCCAGCAGCGAGACTAGCTCCGCAGAGACCCAGTACTTC. Its translation is CASSETSSAETQYF.